Below are 32 T cell receptor beta chains sequenced from a single sample in a study of T-cell reconstitution after alpha-beta-depleted transplantation in children. During its preparation, the TCRbeta library received unique molecular identifiers. MiXCR was run by TCRdb on the PCR reads, yielding one entry per CDR3 protein. In the table there are approximately 400,000 distinct CDR3 sequences, 11% of which are singletons. Sequenced here: PBMCs from the stem cell graft donor, sampled from the stem cell graft. Receptor source: a human donor who donated a stem cell graft to a child with acute myeloid leukemia.

CDR3: CASSLDDRVGNTIYF. The CDR3 DNA reads as TGTGCCAGCAGCTTAGACGACAGGGTTGGAAACACCATATATTTT. The rearrangement uses TRBV7-2 and TRBJ1-3, with 7 bases that match TRBD1. CDR3 size: 15 residues. Germline V gives CDR1 SGHTA, CDR2 FQGNSA. Trimming at V came to 1 base and at J to 3 bases, leaving 3 bases not matched to a gene.

In its sample, this clonotype was seen many times. The chain employs TRBV14 and TRBJ1-2; 10 bases align to TRBD1. Trimming removed 4 bases from V and 4 bases from J; junction bases left unmatched: 0. This CDR3 contains 13 residues. Germline lookup yields CDR1 SGHDN and CDR2 FVKESK. The CDR3 region is CASSRTGGYGYTF. The DNA for the CDR3 is TGTGCCAGCAGCCGGACAGGGGGCTATGGCTACACCTTC.

This clonotype was counted a few times. V gene TRBV6-1 combines with J gene TRBJ1-2; the match to TRBD1 covers 7 bases. CDR1 and CDR2 from the germline V gene are MNHNS and SASEGT. The V gene end was trimmed by 4 bases and the J gene end by 8 bases; junction bases not matched to a gene: 7. The CDR3 contains 13 residues. CDR3 nucleotides: TGTGCCAGCAGTGTGACAGGGTCGGGCGGCTACACCTTC. It specifies CASSVTGSGGYTF.

This clonotype was detected only a few times. The CDR3 DNA follows: TGTGCCAGCACCGGAGGGACTGCTCACAATGAGCAGTTCTTC. It encodes CASTGGTAHNEQFF. The rearrangement links TRBV6-1 to TRBJ2-1; TRBD2 might be the D (6 bases). Germline V gene sequence: CDR1 MNHNS, CDR2 SASEGT. The V end lost 7 bases, the J end lost 5 bases, and 15 bases lay between the germline ends. This CDR3 has 14 amino acids.

This clonotype appeared many times. This sequence joins TRBV5-1 and TRBJ2-7, with D unresolved. Germline CDR1 and CDR2: SGHRS and YFSETQ. Trimming took off 0 bases at V and 7 bases at J, with 14 bases between the two ends. This CDR3 is built from 14 residues. The CDR3 nucleotides read TGCGCCAGCAGCTTGGGGTGGGCCGACGCGGAGCAGTACTTC. It encodes CASSLGWADAEQYF. Looking up the rest from reference TRBV5-1 and TRBJ2-7 gives the full variable domain: KAGVTQTPRYLIKTRGQQVTLSCSPISGHRSVSWYQQTPGQGLQFLFEYFSETQRNKGNFPGRFSGRQFSNSRSEMNVSTLELGDSALYLCASSLGWADAEQYFGPGTRLTVT.

This clonotype has a handful of counts. The chain recombines TRBV12-3 or TRBV12-4 with TRBJ2-3; 8 positions agree with TRBD2. The V gene end was trimmed by 6 bases and the J gene end by 4 bases; junction bases not matched to a gene: 6. The CDR3 extends over 14 amino acids. The CDR3 is CASRRSSGPDTQYF. The CDR3 DNA sequence: TGTGCCAGCAGAAGATCTAGCGGGCCAGATACGCAGTATTTT.

The J gene is TRBJ1-3, the V gene TRBV5-1, with unresolved D. Germline assignment: CDR1 SGHRS and CDR2 YFSETQ. Trimming left V 0 bases short and J 0 bases short, with 4 bases between. The CDR3 has 14 residues. The CDR3 DNA sequence: TGCGCCAGCAGCTTGGCCAACTCTGGAAACACCATATATTTT. Residues: CASSLANSGNTIYF. The full variable domain, in which reference TRBV5-1 and TRBJ1-3 provide the parts outside the CDR3, is KAGVTQTPRYLIKTRGQQVTLSCSPISGHRSVSWYQQTPGQGLQFLFEYFSETQRNKGNFPGRFSGRQFSNSRSEMNVSTLELGDSALYLCASSLANSGNTIYFGEGSWLTVV.

The chain uses TRBV2 and TRBJ2-5; D perhaps matches TRBD1 (5 bases). V was shortened by 8 bases and J by 1 base, with 11 bases between the two germline ends. The CDR3 is 13 amino acids. Germline loops: CDR1 SNHLY, CDR2 FYNNEI. CDR3 protein: CASGYRSQETQYF. As DNA, the CDR3 is TGTGCCAGCGGGTACAGGAGCCAAGAGACCCAGTACTTC.

The rearrangement joins TRBV5-1 to TRBJ2-1; no clear D. The length of the CDR3 is 14 residues. V was pared by 0 bases and J by 8 bases, with 12 bases between. The germline V gene encodes CDR1 SGHRS and CDR2 YFSETQ. CDR3 sequence (DNA): TGCGCCAGCAGCTTGGGGGAACTAAGCTATGAGCAGTTCTTC. Its protein is CASSLGELSYEQFF.

This clonotype has ten or more counts. V gene TRBV20-1 combines with J gene TRBJ2-1; 7 bases are shared with TRBD2. This CDR3 is 14 amino acids long. Germline-derived CDR1 and CDR2 are DFQATT and SNEGSKA (reference sequence). V trimming: 1 base; J trimming: 3 bases; junction bases outside the gene matches: 3. CDR3 bases: TGCAGTGCTAGAGCGGGACTATTCTACAATGAGCAGTTCTTC. It is translated as CSARAGLFYNEQFF.

This clonotype has just a few counts. The chain uses TRBV10-2 and TRBJ2-3; 11 bases agree with TRBD2. The length of the CDR3 is 17 residues. Trimming removed 1 base from V and 8 bases from J; junction bases left unmatched: 11. Germline V gene data show CDR1 as WSHSY and CDR2 as SAAADI. CDR3: CASSELAGGTTAGTQYF. Written as DNA, the CDR3 is TGCGCCAGCAGTGAGTTAGCGGGGGGGACTACGGCCGGTACGCAGTATTTT.

V is TRBV7-2 and J is TRBJ2-3; 7 bases are a match to TRBD1. V lost 10 bases and J lost 6; bases outside the gene matches: 10. The CDR3 contains 13 residues. In germline, CDR1 is SGHTA, CDR2 FQGNSA. The CDR3 region has the DNA TGTGCCATTGACAGGGTTGTATCGGATACGCAGTATTTT. Amino acid sequence: CAIDRVVSDTQYF.

In its sample, this clonotype was seen a few times. V gene TRBV2 combines with J gene TRBJ2-1, with 9 bases identical to TRBD2. The germline gives CDR1 SNHLY, CDR2 FYNNEI. J was trimmed by 0 bases and V by 3 bases; bases with no gene match: 6. The CDR3 runs to 17 residues. This CDR3 is CASSDWREGRSYNEQFF. The CDR3 DNA reads TGTGCCAGCAGTGATTGGCGGGAGGGCCGCTCCTACAATGAGCAGTTCTTC.

This clonotype has a handful of counts. The rearrangement links TRBV20-1 to TRBJ2-7; the D gene is possibly TRBD1 (6 bases). The germline V and J ends were trimmed by 1 base and 2 bases, with 12 bases remaining between them. Per the germline V gene, CDR1 is DFQATT and CDR2 is SNEGSKA (reference sequence). The CDR3 contains 14 residues. CDR3 DNA: TGCAGTGCTAGAGTGCGGACAGACACCTACGAGCAGTACTTC. Amino acids: CSARVRTDTYEQYF.

CDR3 region: CASSKGGVYGYTF. The CDR3 DNA reads as TGTGCCAGCTCGAAAGGGGGCGTCTATGGCTACACCTTC. The chain joins TRBV27 to TRBJ1-2, with TRBD1 matching 7 bases. The CDR3 spans 13 residues. Germline V gives CDR1 MNHEY, CDR2 SMNVEV (reference sequence). V lost 8 bases to trimming and J lost 4 bases; unmatched junction nucleotides: 7.

V gene TRBV5-6 combines with J gene TRBJ2-3, with a weak D call TRBD1 (6 bases). The CDR3 totals 15 residues. Germline V gene lookup returns CDR1 SGHDT and CDR2 YYEEEE. V was shortened by 5 bases and J by 2 bases, with 15 bases between the two germline ends. The CDR3 nucleotides are TGTGCCAGCAGAATACAGGGCACCGTCACAGATACGCAGTATTTT. This gives the protein CASRIQGTVTDTQYF.

This clonotype was seen repeatedly, ten times or more. The rearrangement uses TRBV10-3 and TRBJ2-5, with D possibly TRBD2 on 5 matching bases. Germline assignment: CDR1 ENHRY and CDR2 SYGVKD. The CDR3 totals 15 residues. The V end lost 3 bases, the J end lost 2 bases, and 13 bases lay between the germline ends. This CDR3 is CAISDSRRGQETQYF. In DNA, the CDR3 is TGTGCCATCAGTGATTCCCGCCGGGGTCAAGAGACCCAGTACTTC.

The rearrangement links TRBV5-1 to TRBJ2-4, with a tentative D call TRBD1 (6 bases). The V end was cut by 4 bases, the J end by 1 base, with 9 bases between. CDR1 is SGHRS and CDR2 is YFSETQ in the germline V gene. The CDR3 contains 14 residues. The CDR3 spells CASSPDRAKNIQYF. In DNA form, the CDR3 reads TGCGCCAGCAGCCCAGACAGGGCCAAAAACATTCAGTACTTC. Full variable domain (rest looked up from reference TRBV5-1 and TRBJ2-4): KAGVTQTPRYLIKTRGQQVTLSCSPISGHRSVSWYQQTPGQGLQFLFEYFSETQRNKGNFPGRFSGRQFSNSRSEMNVSTLELGDSALYLCASSPDRAKNIQYFGAGTRLSVL.

This clonotype was counted many times. The chain recombines TRBV11-1 with TRBJ2-7; 7 bases fit TRBD1. V was clipped by 5 bases and J by 4 bases; unmatched bases: 5. Germline V lookup: CDR1 SGHAT, CDR2 FQDESV (reference sequence). This CDR3 comprises 13 residues. The CDR3 spells CASSIRGRYEQYF. The CDR3 nucleotides read TGTGCCAGCAGCATTAGGGGGCGATACGAGCAGTACTTC.

In its sample, this clonotype was seen a few times. This sequence joins TRBV7-9 and TRBJ1-1; 7 bases line up with TRBD1. CDR3 size: 17 residues. Germline-derived CDR1 and CDR2 are SEHNR and FQNEAQ (reference sequence). V shed 1 base and J 1 base; nucleotides not matched to a gene: 9. In DNA form, the CDR3 reads TGTGCCAGCAGCTTAGGTTACCCGGGACAGACGAACACTGAAGCTTTCTTT. Translated: CASSLGYPGQTNTEAFF. Filled out from reference TRBV7-9 and TRBJ1-1, the complete variable domain reads DTGVSQNPRHKITKRGQNVTFRCDPISEHNRLYWYRQTLGQGPEFLTYFQNEAQLEKSRLLSDRFSAERPKGSFSTLEIQRTEQGDSAMYLCASSLGYPGQTNTEAFFGQGTRLTVV.

This clonotype has ten or more counts. The CDR3 nucleotides read TGCAGCGTTCTAGCGGGGGCCTACGAGCAGTACTTC. Translating gives CSVLAGAYEQYF. The V and J genes are TRBV29-1 and TRBJ2-7; 10 bases are a match to TRBD2. Trimming cost V 5 bases and J 2 bases; bases outside gene matches: 0. This CDR3 spans 12 amino acids. In germline, CDR1 is SQVTM, CDR2 ANQGSEA.

The rearrangement links TRBV20-1 to TRBJ2-7; D not certain. CDR3 length: 12 residues. Germline V gives CDR1 DFQATT, CDR2 SNEGSKA (reference sequence). V lost 3 bases, J lost 0 bases, and 6 bases lay in between. The CDR3, as DNA: TGCAGTGCTAGTCCCCTCTCCTACGAGCAGTACTTC. Its translation: CSASPLSYEQYF.

This clonotype came up many times. The chain uses TRBV24-1 and TRBJ2-1; D might be TRBD2 (5 bases). The CDR3 consists of 14 residues. The V gene's germline CDR1 is KGHDR and CDR2 SFDVKD. Trimming removed 4 bases at V and 2 bases at J, with 8 bases between. As DNA, the CDR3 is TGTGCCACCAGTGACCCCGGGGCCTACAATGAGCAGTTCTTC. Its translation: CATSDPGAYNEQFF.

There are a few counts of this clonotype. The chain links TRBV28 to TRBJ1-1, with D possibly TRBD1 on 6 matching bases. Germline CDR1 and CDR2: MDHEN and SYDVKM. Trimming pared 7 bases from V and 10 bases from J, leaving 13 bases between. This CDR3 has 11 amino acids. CDR3 in DNA: TGTGCCAGCACTTGGGGGCTAGGAGCTTTCTTT. Residues: CASTWGLGAFF.

The genes are TRBV29-1 and TRBJ2-7; tentative D call: TRBD2 (6 bases). CDR3 length: 13 residues. Germline CDR1 is SQVTM and CDR2 is ANQGSEA. The V and J ends lost 1 base and 6 bases respectively, with 13 bases between them. CDR3 amino acids: CSVEGRGTGEQYF. The CDR3, as DNA: TGCAGCGTTGAAGGGCGGGGAACGGGCGAGCAGTACTTC.

This sequence joins TRBV9 and TRBJ1-2; TRBD1 matches 7 bases. This CDR3 has 15 amino acids. The V segment lost 0 bases and the J segment 4 bases; nucleotides outside the gene matches: 6. Germline assignment: CDR1 SGDLS and CDR2 YYNGEE. CDR3 in amino acids: CASSVEPQGIYGYTF. Here the CDR3 DNA reads TGTGCCAGCAGCGTAGAACCACAGGGGATCTATGGCTACACCTTC.

The J gene is TRBJ2-5, the V gene TRBV5-1; TRBD1 might be the D (6 bases). Trimming took 5 bases from V and 2 from J, leaving 13 bases between them. The CDR3 consists of 14 residues. Per germline, CDR1 SGHRS and CDR2 YFSETQ. The DNA for the CDR3 is TGCGCCAGCAGTTTCCAGACAGGACAAGAGACCCAGTACTTC. Its translation is CASSFQTGQETQYF.

This clonotype was detected a few times. The CDR3 DNA reads TGCAGTGCTAGTCCCCCGGCGGGCGGACGGCACTACGAGCAGTACTTC. Protein sequence: CSASPPAGGRHYEQYF. The chain uses TRBV20-1 and TRBJ2-7; D is perhaps TRBD2 (5 bases). Germline values: CDR1 DFQATT, CDR2 SNEGSKA (reference sequence). V lost 3 bases and J lost 3, with 21 bases in between. CDR3 length: 16 residues.

This clonotype was observed at least ten times. The chain combines TRBV20-1 with TRBJ2-7, with TRBD2 identical over 10 bases. CDR3 length equals 14 residues. Germline V gene data show CDR1 as DFQATT and CDR2 as SNEGSKA (reference sequence). The trim removed 3 bases at V and 4 bases at J, leaving 6 bases unmatched. DNA of the CDR3: TGCAGTGCTAGGGGTCCTAGCGGGGGTTACGAGCAGTACGTC. Translated, it gives CSARGPSGGYEQYV.

As regards this clonotype: A single base separates this from a much larger clone, so it may be a read error. This chain joins TRBV7-2 and TRBJ2-3; the D is unclear. The CDR3 consists of 14 residues. Germline assignment: CDR1 SGHTA and CDR2 FQGNSA. The CDR3 protein is CASSPSLGTDTRYF. The CDR3 coding sequence is TGTGCCAGCAGCCCCAGTTTGGGCACAGATACGCGGTATTTT.

V is TRBV6-1 and J is TRBJ2-7, with D uncertain. Deletions cut 0 bases from V and 0 bases from J, with 15 bases between. The germline V gene encodes CDR1 MNHNS and CDR2 SASEGT. This CDR3 has 17 residues. The CDR3 nucleotides read TGTGCCAGCAGTGAAGCGCGCGTTTCGGTATACTCCTACGAGCAGTACGTC. Its protein is CASSEARVSVYSYEQYV.

The chain couples TRBV5-1 to TRBJ2-4; D not certain. The CDR3 is made up of 14 amino acids. Germline V gives CDR1 SGHRS, CDR2 YFSETQ. The ends were cut back, 5 bases at V and 5 bases at J, with 14 bases in the middle. The CDR3 sequence: CASSPVDFENIQYF. CDR3 DNA: TGCGCCAGCAGTCCGGTAGATTTCGAAAACATTCAGTACTTC.